This T cell receptor beta chain is from a study of blood T cell repertoires in COVID-19 (dated by TCRdb to the early 2020s). The study in broad terms: The collaborator samples originated in the United States, Italy and Spain and spanned the acute and convalescent phases of COVID-19. The prospective study material was composed of cDNA or gDNA derived from T cells, B-cell-depleted T cells, or PBMCs. Deeply sampled blood TCRbeta repertoires from subjects exposed to, actively infected with, or recovered from COVID-19 were included in the dataset. The repertoires were made available in a free public database intended to serve as a resource for research on the immune response to SARS-CoV-2. The samples were drawn from the first 160 participants of the ongoing ImmuneRACE study and from 950 to 1,500 subjects provided by 6 global collaborators. Sample metadata almost always included a de-identified subject ID, COVID-19 status, age in years and sex. Where available, HLA class I and class II types were obtained from metadata supplied by the sample provider rather than from assay-based typing. What the research found in general, with its limitations: The quantity of clinical and demographic metadata differed by source and by participant and was supplied without curation.

V is cut by 7 bases and J by 5 bases, and the space between the germline ends is 16 bases. CDR1 and CDR2, looked up from the germline V gene, are SQVTM and ANQGSEA. Counted from cysteine to phenylalanine, this CDR3 has 13 amino acids. This entry keeps only the CDR3 DNA: 39 bases, framed from base 1. TCRbeta CDR3 regions were amplified from genomic DNA using the immunoSEQ Assay, a bias-controlled multiplex PCR. On the authors' methods: The number of nucleated cells in each sample was estimated from the amplification of reference gene primers within the assay. Sequence reads were collapsed and filtered to measure the absolute abundance of every unique TCRbeta CDR3 rearrangement. For each sample, productive Simpson clonality was calculated as the square root of Simpson's diversity index across productive rearrangements. TCRdb retrieved this table from immuneACCESS and kept in-frame rearrangements only. Not all clones are present; in checked studies, unresolved V genes account for under half, and no reason is known for the remainder. That table furnishes V, J and clone size, whereas the DNA furnished D and trimming. The sample table contains 400,000 or so clones; only one count was recorded for around 89% of them. The top ten clones comprise roughly 1.6% of the sample.

On this clone itself: It lacks a known antigen. No base quality information exists; no much larger clone differs at one position.

At one collaborating source in Seattle, patients were enrolled during active infection and were followed longitudinally through the course of disease. The collaborating institutions used their own protocols to collect whole blood in K2EDTA tubes. For TCRbeta analysis, collaborators shipped samples in one of three forms: frozen whole blood, isolated PBMCs, or DNA extracted from either of those sample types. The TCR was taken from a woman between 40 and 55 years old with COVID-19, enrolled during active disease. What was sequenced was peripheral blood. The sequence joins TRBV29-1 to TRBJ2-3; no D segment can be confidently identified. The DNA reads as follows: TGCAGCGATTTACGATACGTCGGAGATACGCAGTATTTT. Its protein product is CSDLRYVGDTQYF.